The clone carrying this T cell receptor (beta chain) was recorded once. Its target is unknown. Produced via immunoSEQ multiplex PCR; TCRdb's table is partial and in-frame only. The sample holds 13,000 to 15,000 clones, roughly 85% seen once. This record comes from a study of monozygotic twins with cystic fibrosis. Looking at the study overall: With roughly 16 PCR cycles, barcoded libraries came from roughly 2.8 micrograms of fragmented DNA.

Regarding the study as a whole: Unrelated CF individuals shared fewer identical clonotypes than monozygotic CF twins. Clonality was generally low (median roughly 0.009), higher in the most severe patients.

The trim removed 2 bases at V and 7 bases at J, leaving 16 bases unmatched. The CDR3 is made up of 19 amino acids. Looked up from germline, CDR1 is LGHNA and CDR2 is YNFKEQ. The specimen sequenced was blood. The J gene is TRBJ2-4, the V gene TRBV4-2; 11 bases match TRBD2. The clonotype originates from a boy aged 5-17 years with cystic fibrosis. The CDR3 bases are TGTGCCAGCAGCCAAAAACAGGCTAGCGGGGGGCCCGACGAGAACATTCAGTACTTC. Its protein product is CASSQKQASGGPDENIQYF.